This T cell receptor beta chain was recorded in a study of OX40 agonist ivuxolimab in advanced cancers. Looking at the study overall: Those treated in dose escalation had hepatocellular carcinoma, melanoma, renal cell cancer or head and neck cancer. General study findings and limits: Low levels of normalized T-cell clonal expansion also appeared in some nonresponders.

For this clone: Its target is unknown.

The CDR3 runs 16 residues. The V segment lost 0 bases and the J segment 4 bases; nucleotides outside the gene matches: 3. Germline CDR1 reads LGHNT; CDR2 reads FRNRAP. Method: immunoSEQ multiplex PCR; TCRdb's copy keeps in-frame clones and lacks some. The sample contains 35,000 or so clones, about nine tenths of which appear only once. The chain recombines TRBV12-5 with TRBJ1-4; TRBD1 agrees at 9 bases. The sequenced sample was CD4+ or CD8+ T cells sorted from blood, obtained in a trial of the OX40 agonist ivuxolimab. The source is an adult with an advanced solid tumor such as melanoma, head and neck, liver or kidney cancer. The CDR3 sequence: CASGLVLGQGNEKLFF. As DNA, the CDR3 is TGTGCTAGTGGTTTGGTACTGGGACAGGGTAATGAAAAACTGTTTTTT. The full variable domain, its missing parts supplied by reference TRBV12-5 and TRBJ1-4, is DARVTQTPRHKVTEMGQEVTMRCQPILGHNTVFWYRQTMMQGLELLAYFRNRAPLDDSGMPKDRFSAEMPDATLATLKIQPSEPRDSAVYFCASGLVLGQGNEKLFFGSGTQLSVL.